These 29 T cell receptor beta chains were all obtained from the same sample, sequenced in a study of CD8+CD57+ T cells in acquired aplastic anemia. Patients chosen for sequencing had CD8+CD57+ cells that had expanded, as shown by flow cytometry. Template material for TCR beta VDJ and CDR3 profiling consisted of genomic DNA. TCRdb recomputed calls from the reads with MiXCR, one row per CDR3 protein. The data hold about 160,000 distinct CDR3 sequences, with 40% to 60% observed a single time. The sequencing input was sorted CD4+, CD8+, or CD8+CD57+ T cells (not recorded which) from PBMCs. The receptors shown here come from a human donor with aplastic anemia.

The chain uses TRBV7-9 and TRBJ2-1, with 7 bases aligning to TRBD1. V shed 5 bases, J shed 4 bases, and the junction held 8 bases outside the gene matches. Looked up from germline, CDR1 is SEHNR and CDR2 is FQNEAQ (reference sequence). The CDR3 consists of 15 residues. The CDR3 sequence: CASSGDRDPYNEQFF. CDR3 sequence (DNA): TGTGCCAGCAGCGGAGACAGGGACCCTTACAATGAGCAGTTCTTC. The full variable domain, with the rest looked up from reference TRBV7-9 and TRBJ2-1, is DTGVSQNPRHKITKRGQNVTFRCDPISEHNRLYWYRQTLGQGPEFLTYFQNEAQLEKSRLLSDRFSAERPKGSFSTLEIQRTEQGDSAMYLCASSGDRDPYNEQFFGPGTRLTVL.

The J gene is TRBJ1-5, the V gene TRBV19, with TRBD1 as a possible D gene (6 bases). V lost 4 bases to trimming and J lost 2 bases, with 9 bases between them. Germline V lookup: CDR1 LNHDA, CDR2 SQIVND (reference sequence). The CDR3 has 14 residues. The CDR3 DNA follows: TGTGCCAGTAGTAACAGGGAAGGCAATCAGCCCCAGCATTTT. This translates into CASSNREGNQPQHF.

This clonotype was seen more than once but under ten times. This chain links TRBV6-5 with TRBJ1-1; D is perhaps TRBD1 (5 bases). Germline assignment: CDR1 MNHEY and CDR2 SVGAGI. Trimming removed 2 bases from V and 1 base from J, with 11 bases in between. The CDR3 is 15 amino acids. CDR3 amino acids: CASSYLGGTNTEAFF. CDR3 nucleotides: TGTGCCAGCAGTTACCTCGGGGGGACGAACACTGAAGCTTTCTTT.

This clonotype has at least ten counts. The chain joins TRBV5-5 to TRBJ1-1; perhaps TRBD1 as D (5 bases). This CDR3 contains 12 residues. CDR1 is SGHKS, CDR2 YYEKEE, per germline (reference sequence). The germline V and J ends were trimmed by 6 bases and 5 bases, with 11 bases remaining between them. CDR3 DNA sequence: TGTGCCAGCACCTCAGGGTTGACTGAAGCTTTCTTT. As protein: CASTSGLTEAFF.

There are many counts of this clonotype. V is TRBV20-1 and J is TRBJ2-1, with D hard to call. Deletions cut 5 bases from V and 7 bases from J, with 15 bases between. Germline CDR1 reads DFQATT; CDR2 reads SNEGSKA (reference sequence). This CDR3 is built from 13 residues. The CDR3 reads CSALTPYENEQFF. CDR3 DNA: TGCAGTGCTCTAACCCCGTATGAGAATGAGCAGTTCTTC.

This clonotype was recorded at least ten times. The chain couples TRBV20-1 to TRBJ2-5; D call uncertain. V lost 3 bases and J lost 2, with 7 bases in between. The V gene's germline CDR1 is DFQATT and CDR2 SNEGSKA (reference sequence). The CDR3 spans 12 residues. CDR3 loop: CSARTYQETQYF. The CDR3 DNA reads as TGCAGTGCTAGGACTTATCAAGAGACCCAGTACTTC.

The V and J genes are TRBV10-1 and TRBJ2-1; weak D call: TRBD2 (7 bases). Germline V gives CDR1 WNHNN, CDR2 SYGVQD (reference sequence). This CDR3 comprises 14 residues. V gave up 6 bases and J gave up 6 bases, with 15 bases separating them. The CDR3 protein is CASRPGGGANEQFF. CDR3 nucleotides: TGCGCCAGCAGACCAGGAGGGGGGGCCAATGAGCAGTTCTTC.

This clonotype has ten or more counts. The chain joins TRBV24-1 to TRBJ1-5; no definite D call. Germline V CDR1 and CDR2: KGHDR, SFDVKD. The CDR3 length is 15 residues. Trimming cost V 4 bases and J 1 base, with 10 bases left between them. In nucleotides, the CDR3 is TGTGCCACCAGTGACCCTGACGGGAGCAATCAGCCCCAGCATTTT. Amino acids: CATSDPDGSNQPQHF.

This clonotype showed up just once. The V call is TRBV24-1, the J call TRBJ2-3; no reliable D call. CDR3 length: 15 residues. Trimming took off 5 bases at V and 2 bases at J, with 13 bases between the two ends. CDR1 is KGHDR, CDR2 SFDVKD, per germline. Here the CDR3 reads CATSVGSSYTDTQYF. CDR3 DNA: TGTGCCACCAGTGTTGGCAGCTCCTACACAGATACGCAGTATTTT.

This clonotype was picked up a small number of times. The rearrangement links TRBV27 to TRBJ1-5, with no clear D. CDR3 length: 13 residues. Germline loops: CDR1 MNHEY, CDR2 SMNVEV (reference sequence). The V end lost 2 bases, the J end lost 7 bases, and 9 bases lay between the germline ends. CDR3 residues: CASSLMIGQPQHF. In nucleotides, the CDR3 is TGTGCCAGCAGTTTAATGATTGGACAGCCCCAGCATTTT.

V is TRBV11-2 and J is TRBJ1-1; no firm D call. This CDR3 has 15 residues. Trimming shortened V by 0 bases and J by 5 bases, and 13 bases separated the two germline ends. CDR1 is SGHAT and CDR2 is FQNNGV in the germline V gene. The CDR3 sequence is CASSLDPSPWTEAFF. CDR3 nucleotides: TGTGCCAGCAGCTTAGATCCTTCCCCTTGGACTGAAGCTTTCTTT.

This clonotype was seen a single time. The genes are TRBV10-2 and TRBJ1-2, with 7 bases identical to TRBD1. Germline V gives CDR1 WSHSY, CDR2 SAAADI. The CDR3 is made up of 13 amino acids. The ends lost 6 bases at V and 4 bases at J; junction bases unmatched: 5. For the CDR3, the DNA is TGCGCCAGCAGACAGGGGTTTGGCTATGGCTACACCTTC. It codes for CASRQGFGYGYTF.

By sample share, this clonotype is medium-sized. The V and J genes are TRBV27 and TRBJ2-5; D gene uncertain. The CDR3 has 11 amino acids. Trimming shortened V by 6 bases and J by 5 bases, and 7 bases separated the two germline ends. CDR1 is MNHEY, CDR2 SMNVEV, per germline (reference sequence). CDR3 nucleotides: TGTGCCAGCAGCTTAGGGGAGACCCAGTACTTC. Translated: CASSLGETQYF.

This clonotype was seen at least ten times. The chain joins TRBV5-6 to TRBJ1-1; 8 nucleotides align to TRBD1. V gave up 0 bases and J gave up 5 bases; unmatched junction bases: 3. Germline-derived CDR1 and CDR2 are SGHDT and YYEEEE. The CDR3 runs to 14 residues. The CDR3 protein is CASSLVGQVTEAFF. The CDR3 nucleotides are TGTGCCAGCAGCTTGGTGGGACAGGTGACTGAAGCTTTCTTT.

This clonotype came up many times. The CDR3 DNA reads TGTGCCAGCAGCTCCCGACAGGGTTTGGGTGGCTACACCTTC. Translated: CASSSRQGLGGYTF. V is TRBV13 and J is TRBJ1-2; 7 bases map to TRBD1. V lost 4 bases to trimming and J lost 7 bases; unmatched junction nucleotides: 9. The CDR3 covers 14 residues. In germline, CDR1 is PRHDT, CDR2 FYEKMQ (reference sequence).

The rearrangement links TRBV9 to TRBJ2-7; D ambiguous. This CDR3 contains 14 residues. Germline values: CDR1 SGDLS, CDR2 YYNGEE. Trimming stripped 0 bases from V and 0 bases from J, with 7 bases between. For the CDR3, the DNA is TGTGCCAGCAGCGTAGATGAAGACTCCTACGAGCAGTACTTC. It specifies CASSVDEDSYEQYF.

This rearrangement joins TRBV19 to TRBJ1-6; tentatively, D is TRBD1 (5 bases). Per the germline V gene, CDR1 is LNHDA and CDR2 is SQIVND (reference sequence). V dropped 9 bases and J dropped 7 bases, with 19 bases sitting between them. The CDR3 totals 15 residues. The CDR3 spells CASSLVRAANSPLHF. In DNA form, the CDR3 reads TGTGCCAGCAGTTTAGTCAGGGCGGCCAATTCACCCCTCCACTTT.

This clonotype was observed many times. The V call is TRBV5-5, the J call TRBJ2-2, with a possible D match to TRBD2 (6 bases). This CDR3 is 17 amino acids long. CDR1 is SGHKS, CDR2 YYEKEE, per germline (reference sequence). The V end was cut by 2 bases, the J end by 3 bases, with 17 bases between. Here the CDR3 reads CASSLVRREFHTGELFF. The CDR3 DNA follows: TGTGCCAGCAGCTTAGTTCGTCGGGAGTTTCACACCGGGGAGCTGTTTTTT.

This clonotype was counted between two and nine times. This chain joins TRBV5-1 and TRBJ2-7; no firm D call. CDR3 length equals 13 residues. Per the germline V gene, CDR1 is SGHRS and CDR2 is YFSETQ. V lost 0 bases, J lost 3 bases, and 7 bases lay in between. CDR3 bases: TGCGCCAGCAGCTTGGTCGTGAGCTACGAGCAGTACTTC. It yields the protein CASSLVVSYEQYF. The full variable domain, its missing parts supplied by reference TRBV5-1 and TRBJ2-7, is KAGVTQTPRYLIKTRGQQVTLSCSPISGHRSVSWYQQTPGQGLQFLFEYFSETQRNKGNFPGRFSGRQFSNSRSEMNVSTLELGDSALYLCASSLVVSYEQYFGPGTRLTVT.

Points on this clonotype: A much bigger clone sits one base away, suggesting this may be a read error. The chain combines TRBV5-6 with TRBJ1-1; 8 bases agree with TRBD1. The CDR3 extends over 17 amino acids. In germline, CDR1 is SGHDT, CDR2 YYEEEE. The ends lost 2 bases at V and 3 bases at J; junction bases unmatched: 12. CDR3 residues: CASSLGLQGAGDTEAFF. The CDR3 coding sequence is TGTGCCAGCAGCTTAGGATTGCAGGGGGCGGGTGACACTGAAGCTTTCTTT.

The chain carries TRBV19 and TRBJ2-5; the D gene is possibly TRBD1 (5 bases). This CDR3 comprises 13 residues. Per the germline V gene, CDR1 is LNHDA and CDR2 is SQIVND (reference sequence). The V end lost 8 bases, the J end lost 2 bases, and 12 bases lay between the germline ends. CDR3 DNA: TGTGCCAGTCGAAGGACACATCAAGAGACCCAGTACTTC. Translated, it gives CASRRTHQETQYF.

This clonotype occurred a few times. The V gene is TRBV19, the J gene TRBJ2-7, with 8 bases lining up with TRBD1. This CDR3 is 15 amino acids long. Unmatched junction bases numbered 9, after V lost 5 bases and J lost 3 bases. The germline CDR1 and CDR2 sequences are LNHDA and SQIVND (reference sequence). CDR3 bases: TGTGCCAGTAGTGTCTCAGGGGGCGCGGTCTACGAGCAGTACTTC. Its translation: CASSVSGGAVYEQYF.

The chain is built from TRBV9 and TRBJ1-2; D unclear. V was shortened by 0 bases and J by 1 base, with 10 bases between the two germline ends. CDR1 SGDLS and CDR2 YYNGEE come from the germline V gene. The CDR3 is 15 residues long. The CDR3 nucleotides read TGTGCCAGCAGCGTAGGATTCGGTGTTAACTATGGCTACACCTTC. Translated, it gives CASSVGFGVNYGYTF.

This clonotype was observed many times. V gene TRBV5-1 combines with J gene TRBJ2-7; 7 bases agree with TRBD1. V lost 0 bases to trimming and J lost 3 bases; unmatched junction nucleotides: 6. The CDR3 extends over 15 amino acids. Germline assignment: CDR1 SGHRS and CDR2 YFSETQ. DNA for the CDR3: TGCGCCAGCAGCTTGGGGGACAGAAAAGTCTACGAGCAGTACTTC. Protein sequence: CASSLGDRKVYEQYF.

The genes are TRBV10-3 and TRBJ1-2; the D gene is possibly TRBD1 (6 bases). V lost 2 bases to trimming and J lost 7 bases, with 23 bases between them. The CDR3 sequence is 17 residues long. Germline lookup yields CDR1 ENHRY and CDR2 SYGVKD. CDR3 in amino acids: CAISEAGAGASTLGYTF. CDR3 sequence (DNA): TGTGCCATCAGTGAGGCGGGTGCAGGGGCCAGTACCCTTGGCTACACCTTC.

This sequence joins TRBV20-1 and TRBJ1-1; 7 nucleotides match TRBD1. CDR1 DFQATT and CDR2 SNEGSKA come from the germline V gene (reference sequence). Trimming cost V 6 bases and J 1 base; bases outside gene matches: 8. CDR3 length equals 14 residues. CDR3 sequence reads: CSARLGQPNTEAFF. CDR3 bases: TGCAGTGCCAGGCTGGGACAGCCGAACACTGAAGCTTTCTTT.

This clonotype was recorded many times. The chain employs TRBV29-1 and TRBJ1-2, with D tentatively TRBD1 (5 bases). V dropped 6 bases and J dropped 6 bases, with 29 bases sitting between them. The CDR3 sequence is 17 residues long. Germline V CDR1 and CDR2: SQVTM, ANQGSEA. CDR3 amino acids: CSVYSGGYGALGDGYTF. In nucleotides, the CDR3 is TGCAGCGTCTACAGCGGGGGGTACGGGGCTCTCGGGGATGGCTACACCTTC.

The gene calls are TRBV11-2 and TRBJ2-3, with TRBD2 matching 14 bases. V trimming: 0 bases; J trimming: 4 bases; junction bases outside the gene matches: 3. CDR3 length: 17 amino acids. Germline-derived CDR1 and CDR2 are SGHAT and FQNNGV. The CDR3 loop reads CASSLEGLAGGSDTQYF. For the CDR3, the DNA is TGTGCCAGCAGCTTAGAAGGACTAGCGGGAGGATCAGATACGCAGTATTTT.

This clonotype was seen many times. V gene TRBV10-3 combines with J gene TRBJ2-1, with D possibly matching TRBD1 (5 bases). This CDR3 region has 12 residues. V was trimmed by 6 bases and J by 4 bases, leaving 7 bases between them. CDR1 and CDR2 (germline): ENHRY, SYGVKD. CDR3 DNA: TGTGCCATCAGGGACACGTACAATGAGCAGTTCTTC. It encodes CAIRDTYNEQFF.